This entry lists 22 T cell receptor beta chains sequenced from one sample in a study of tumor-infiltrating lymphocytes in primary liver carcinoma. Between roughly 17 and 31 mg of unsorted bulk tissue served as the source from which RNA and DNA were co-extracted. cDNA specific to TCR beta was made from approximately 0.55 ug of total RNA, with a constant-region primer employed for priming. A slightly modified ARM-PCR protocol with three nested multiplex PCR rounds produced these TCR beta libraries. Running 10 cycles apiece, the first two PCR rounds relied on TRBV1-TRBV30 forward primers together with a C-beta reverse primer. TCRdb re-called the multiplex PCR reads through MiXCR, storing one row per CDR3 protein. This table has about 100,000 distinct CDR3 sequences, approximately 68% appearing once. The sample comprised tumor-adjacent normal liver tissue. These receptors were collected from a man in his forties or fifties with primary liver carcinoma and hepatitis B virus infection.

As regards this clonotype: As the CDR3 is not closed by the conserved phenylalanine or tryptophan, this likely results from a read error. This rearrangement joins TRBV10-3 to TRBJ2-1, with 14 bases identical to TRBD2. The CDR3 sequence is 15 residues long. Looked up from germline, CDR1 is ENHRY and CDR2 is SYGVKD. CDR3 residues: CDITPGLAGEGEQFS. The CDR3 DNA follows: TGTGACATCACCCCGGGACTAGCGGGAGAGGGTGAGCAGTTCTCC.

This chain links TRBV7-9 with TRBJ2-3; no definite D call. Germline CDR1 SEHNR, CDR2 FQNEAQ (reference sequence). V was cut by 5 bases and J by 2 bases, with 23 bases left in between. CDR3 size: 18 residues. CDR3 loop: CASSAGIQTRFNTDTQYF. CDR3 DNA: TGTGCCAGCAGCGCCGGTATTCAGACGCGTTTTAACACAGATACGCAGTATTTT.

The chain carries TRBV7-2 and TRBJ1-4; no reliable D call. The V gene lost 5 bases and the J gene lost 0 bases, with 10 bases spanning the gap. The CDR3 loop spans 15 amino acids. From germline, CDR1 is SGHTA and CDR2 FQGNSA. CDR3 loop: CASSIAGSTNEKLFF. The CDR3 DNA sequence: TGTGCCAGCAGCATCGCAGGTTCAACTAATGAAAAACTGTTTTTT.

In regard to this clonotype: The junction shows a germline mismatch at one end, possibly a read error. V usage is TRBV6-5 and J usage is TRBJ2-2; either TRBD1 or TRBD2 may supply D (5 bases each). This CDR3 comprises 14 residues. Germline CDR1 MNHEY, CDR2 SVGAGI. Here the CDR3 DNA reads TGTACCAGCAGGGAAGGGGTCCACACCGGGGAACTGTTTTTT. This gives the protein CTSREGVHTGELFF.

In this sample, this clonotype turned up a few times. Possible read error: a much larger clone is one base away. The rearrangement uses TRBV6-1 and TRBJ2-3; 12 nucleotides line up with TRBD2. Germline V gene sequence: CDR1 MNHNS, CDR2 SASEGT. The CDR3 runs 19 residues. V shed 10 bases and J 6 bases; nucleotides not matched to a gene: 23. CDR3 DNA sequence: TGTGCCAACAGAGAAATCTCCCCCCTAGCGGGAGGGCCAGGTGATACGCAGTATTTT. Amino acid sequence: CANREISPLAGGPGDTQYF.

This clonotype was observed at least ten times. The rearrangement joins TRBV6-6 to TRBJ1-1; D remains unclear. Germline lookup yields CDR1 MNHNY and CDR2 SVGAGI (reference sequence). This CDR3 has 10 amino acids. Trimming took off 8 bases at V and 5 bases at J, with 6 bases between the two ends. Written as DNA, the CDR3 is TGTGCCAGCGGGCGGACTGAAGCTTTCTTT. Protein sequence: CASGRTEAFF.

Regarding this clonotype: Mismatch with germline at one junction end may stem from a read error. The chain is built from TRBV11-2 and TRBJ2-7; D remains unclear. The germline CDR1 and CDR2 sequences are SGHAT and FQNNGV. The length of the CDR3 is 15 residues. Written as DNA, the CDR3 is TGTGCCAGCAGCCTGTGGTCAGGCCCCTTAGGCGAGCAATACTTC. Translated, it gives CASSLWSGPLGEQYF. Full variable domain (missing parts from reference TRBV11-2 and TRBJ2-7): EAGVAQSPRYKIIEKRQSVAFWCNPISGHATLYWYQQILGQGPKLLIQFQNNGVVDDSQLPKDRFSAERLKGVDSTLKIQPAKLEDSAVYLCASSLWSGPLGEQYFGPGTRLTVT.

The chain has TRBV6-5 and TRBJ2-6; TRBD1 is a possible D gene (5 bases). CDR1 MNHEY and CDR2 SVGAGI come from the germline V gene. The V gene lost 6 bases and the J gene lost 16 bases, with 28 bases spanning the gap. The CDR3 covers 16 residues. CDR3 protein: CASSRWSSSGANILTF. DNA for the CDR3: TGTGCCAGCAGCCGATGGAGTAGCTCTGGGGCCAACATTCTGACTTTC.

This clonotype was found many times. This rearrangement joins TRBV4-1 to TRBJ2-7; 8 bases map to TRBD1. The CDR3 is made up of 14 amino acids. Germline V lookup: CDR1 MGHRA, CDR2 YSYEKL. V shed 4 bases and J 5 bases; nucleotides not matched to a gene: 7. CDR3 DNA sequence: TGCGCCAGCAGCCTCTACGGACAGGGCCACGAGCAGTACTTC. Its translation is CASSLYGQGHEQYF.

The rearrangement joins TRBV5-6 to TRBJ2-1; 7 bases are shared with TRBD1. The CDR3 runs 18 residues. The germline V gene has CDR1 SGHDT and CDR2 YYEEEE. Trimming took 3 bases from V and 1 from J; bases not matched to a gene: 13. The CDR3 reads CASSSMGDRIISYNEQFF. CDR3 coding DNA: TGTGCCAGCAGCTCCATGGGGGACAGAATAATATCCTACAATGAGCAGTTCTTC.

The genes are TRBV28 and TRBJ2-2, with a possible D match to TRBD1 (6 bases). The CDR3 is 12 residues long. V was cut by 4 bases and J by 7 bases, with 7 bases left in between. The V gene's germline CDR1 is MDHEN and CDR2 SYDVKM. The DNA of the CDR3 is TGTGCCAGCAGTTGGGGGCTCGGGGAGCTGTTTTTT. Protein sequence: CASSWGLGELFF.

This clonotype was picked up a small number of times. A read error is possible here, since a much larger clone lies one base away. This chain uses TRBV6-1 with TRBJ2-7, with 7 bases aligning to TRBD2. Germline values: CDR1 MNHNS, CDR2 SASEGT. The CDR3 contains 17 residues. CDR3 nucleotide sequence: TGTGCCAGCAGTGAAGCGCTGTGGCTAGCGGACTCCTACGGGCAGTACTTC. It specifies CASSEALWLADSYGQYF.

For this clonotype: A much larger clonotype is one base distant, so this may be a read error. This chain uses TRBV6-5 with TRBJ2-5, with D tentatively TRBD1 (5 bases). The CDR3 length is 15 residues. From germline, CDR1 is MNHEY and CDR2 SVGAGI. With 6 bases removed from V and 2 bases from J, the gap between germline ends came to 16 bases. Written as DNA, the CDR3 is TGTGCCAGCAGCCGAATGGAAGGGGCTCAAGAGACCCAGTACTTC. This translates into CASSRMEGAQETQYF.

On this clonotype: A much larger clonotype is one base distant, so this may be a read error. The V call is TRBV12-3 or TRBV12-4, the J call TRBJ2-7; 9 bases align to TRBD1. The CDR3 covers 15 residues. V lost 3 bases, J lost 5 bases, and 8 bases stayed unmatched. CDR3 region: CASSFGGTGWDEQYF. The CDR3 DNA sequence: TGTGCCAGCAGTTTTGGCGGGACAGGGTGGGACGAGCAGTACTTC.

This clonotype was detected a few times. A clone one base away is much larger, so this may be a read error. The rearrangement links TRBV6-5 to TRBJ2-7; 9 nucleotides agree with TRBD1. There are 15 residues in the CDR3. Germline trimming cut 7 bases from V and 0 bases from J; bases unmatched to any gene: 7. CDR1 is MNHEY, CDR2 SVGAGI, per germline. The CDR3 nucleotides read TGTGCCAGCAATCCGGGACAGGGTTCCTCCTACGAGCAGTACTTC. Encoded protein: CASNPGQGSSYEQYF.

This clonotype was found once. The junction does not match germline at one end; this may be a read error. The chain uses TRBV7-3 and TRBJ2-1; perhaps TRBD1 as D (7 bases). This CDR3 contains 15 residues. Germline V lookup: CDR1 SGHTA, CDR2 FQGTGA. This chain's CDR3 is CASSPQGGQGNGQFF. CDR3 nucleotides: TGTGCCAGCAGCCCCCAGGGGGGCCAGGGGAATGGGCAGTTCTTC.

Worth noting for this clonotype: At one of its ends the junction is not consistent with the germline gene, which may arise from a read error. The chain couples TRBV10-1 to TRBJ2-1, with D perhaps TRBD1 or TRBD2 (5 bases each). The CDR3 contains 12 residues. Germline lookup yields CDR1 WNHNN and CDR2 SYGVQD (reference sequence). Here the CDR3 DNA reads TGTGCCAGCAGTGAATGGGGGAATGAGGAGTTCTTC. Its protein product is CASSEWGNEEFF.

This clonotype has only a few counts. Given a much more abundant clone one base away, this may be a read error. The V and J genes are TRBV12-3 or TRBV12-4 and TRBJ2-7; D is unresolved. Trimming removed 8 bases at V and 6 bases at J, with 20 bases between. The CDR3 consists of 14 residues. For the CDR3, the DNA is TGTGCCAGCCGCCCTACGGGTATAGCAGGCGAGCAGTACTTC. Translating gives CASRPTGIAGEQYF.

This clonotype was counted only a few times. V gene TRBV28 combines with J gene TRBJ2-1; D is ambiguous. Germline V gene sequence: CDR1 MDHEN, CDR2 SYDVKM. The CDR3 totals 14 residues. Trimming stripped 7 bases from V and 9 bases from J, with 19 bases between. CDR3 sequence: CASTTVLPFFEQFF. CDR3 in DNA: TGTGCCAGCACCACCGTCCTTCCGTTCTTTGAGCAGTTCTTC.

In the case of this clonotype: A single base separates this from a much larger clone, so it may be a read error. The CDR3 does not end in the conserved phenylalanine or tryptophan, so this is likely a read error. CDR3 sequence reads: CASSLDALLSGYTL. As DNA, the CDR3 is TGTGCCAGCAGCTTGGATGCCCTCTTGAGTGGCTACACCTTG. J is TRBJ1-2 and V is TRBV5-4; D call uncertain. This CDR3 spans 14 amino acids. Trimming removed 0 bases at V and 7 bases at J, with 13 bases between. Germline assignment: CDR1 SGHNT and CDR2 YYREEE (reference sequence).

This clonotype occurred many times. This chain joins TRBV4-1 and TRBJ2-3; 13 nucleotides line up with TRBD2. The trim removed 2 bases at V and 5 bases at J, leaving 10 bases unmatched. CDR3 length: 18 amino acids. Looked up from germline, CDR1 is MGHRA and CDR2 is YSYEKL. Here the CDR3 reads CASSQIELAGGPGDTQYF. As DNA, the CDR3 is TGCGCCAGCAGCCAAATCGAACTAGCGGGAGGGCCAGGAGATACGCAGTATTTT.

Ten or more counts support this clonotype. The chain carries TRBV5-5 and TRBJ1-4; no reliable D call. Trimming removed 4 bases at V and 8 bases at J, with 18 bases between. CDR3 length equals 15 residues. The germline V gene has CDR1 SGHKS and CDR2 YYEKEE (reference sequence). The CDR3 sequence is CASSPQLGPLEKLFF. CDR3 DNA: TGTGCCAGCAGCCCCCAACTAGGACCGTTGGAAAAACTGTTTTTT. Using reference TRBV5-5 and TRBJ1-4 for the parts outside the CDR3, the full variable domain is DAGVTQSPTHLIKTRGQQVTLRCSPISGHKSVSWYQQVLGQGPQFIFQYYEKEERGRGNFPDRFSARQFPNYSSELNVNALLLGDSALYLCASSPQLGPLEKLFFGSGTQLSVL.